Here is one TCR beta chain with its context. What it binds is unknown. The data were obtained in a study of T cells in localized non-small cell lung cancer. Assay: immunoSEQ multiplex PCR; the TCRdb copy retains only in-frame clones and omits some. The data show under 60,000 clones, 86% seen once. Between the trimmed V and J ends, which lost 0 bases and 5 bases, there was a span of 17 bases. Germline V CDR1 and CDR2: SGHRS, YFSETQ. CDR3 length: 16 residues. Points from the study as a whole: Sequencing was limited to one tumor region, leaving the possibility of heterogeneity open. Uninvolved adjacent lung showed peak T cell clonality, exceeding tumor. Greater blood T cell density accompanied longer overall survival. Adjacent lung exhibited a median of about 50 among the 100 most abundant tumor clones.

The chain recombines TRBV5-1 with TRBJ2-5; tentatively, D is TRBD1 (6 bases). Sequencing was performed on peripheral blood, taken before any cancer treatment. This TCR came from a male donor aged 60 or over with stage III squamous cell lung carcinoma. The CDR3 sequence: CASSLEGSGESETQYF. CDR3 nucleotide sequence: TGCGCCAGCAGCTTGGAGGGATCAGGGGAGTCTGAGACCCAGTACTTC.